The 9 T cell receptor beta chains below were found in one sample sequenced in a study of blood T cell repertoires in COVID-19. The protocol was immunoSEQ multiplex PCR, while the TCRdb copy is restricted to in-frame clones and leaves out a portion. In the table there are some 120,000 clones, roughly 90% of which are singletons. The sequenced sample was peripheral blood. The receptor source for this set is a man in his fifties with active COVID-19.

This rearrangement joins TRBV5-1 to TRBJ1-2; D gene uncertain. The V end was cut by 4 bases, the J end by 4 bases, with 11 bases between. Germline V gene lookup returns CDR1 SGHRS and CDR2 YFSETQ. The length of the CDR3 is 13 residues. The DNA of the CDR3 is TGCGCCAGCAGCGCCGACAACGGCTATGGCTACACCTTC. It encodes CASSADNGYGYTF.

The rearrangement joins TRBV6-5 to TRBJ1-4; 10 bases align to TRBD1. The germline CDR1 and CDR2 sequences are MNHEY and SVGAGI. V gave up 7 bases and J gave up 4 bases; unmatched junction bases: 6. The CDR3 covers 15 residues. CDR3 in amino acids: CASNGQGGGNEKLFF. CDR3 in DNA: TGTGCCAGCAACGGACAGGGGGGCGGTAATGAAAAACTGTTTTTT.

The genes are TRBV24-1 and TRBJ2-7; possible D gene TRBD1, 6 bases. V was trimmed by 8 bases and J by 4 bases, leaving 8 bases between them. Germline loops: CDR1 KGHDR, CDR2 SFDVKD. This CDR3 comprises 11 residues. CDR3 DNA sequence: TGTGCCACCAAGGACAGATACGAGCAGTACGTC. Its protein product is CATKDRYEQYV.

V gene TRBV7-2 combines with J gene TRBJ2-6, with 7 nucleotides matching TRBD1. Per the germline V gene, CDR1 is SGHTA and CDR2 is FQGNSA. The CDR3 extends over 16 amino acids. Trimming removed 6 bases from V and 0 bases from J; junction bases left unmatched: 5. DNA for the CDR3: TGTGCCAGCAGGGCCACAGGGGCCTCTGGGGCCAACGTCCTGACTTTC. This sequence encodes CASRATGASGANVLTF.

The rearrangement uses TRBV5-1 and TRBJ1-4; 7 bases line up with TRBD1. CDR1 and CDR2 from the germline V gene are SGHRS and YFSETQ. Germline trimming cut 4 bases from V and 10 bases from J; bases unmatched to any gene: 7. The CDR3 runs 13 residues. The CDR3 bases are TGCGCCAGCAGCGTCGACAGGGTTGGAAAACTGTTTTTT. It is translated as CASSVDRVGKLFF.

The J gene is TRBJ1-5, the V gene TRBV6-5; TRBD1 matches 7 bases. CDR3 size: 14 residues. The V and J ends lost 4 bases and 4 bases, in that order; junction bases with no gene match: 4. Germline V lookup: CDR1 MNHEY, CDR2 SVGAGI. The CDR3, as DNA: TGTGCCAGCAGTTCGACAGGGAGGAATCAGCCCCAGCATTTT. It codes for CASSSTGRNQPQHF.

The gene calls are TRBV11-2 and TRBJ2-5; 8 bases match TRBD2. The CDR3 sequence is 17 residues long. V lost 4 bases and J lost 5; bases outside the gene matches: 15. CDR1 is SGHAT, CDR2 FQNNGV, per germline. CDR3 amino acids: CASSSRGWLLAGETQYF. The DNA for the CDR3 is TGTGCCAGCAGCTCAAGGGGTTGGCTTCTAGCGGGCGAGACCCAGTACTTC. Looking up the rest from reference TRBV11-2 and TRBJ2-5 gives the full variable domain: EAGVAQSPRYKIIEKRQSVAFWCNPISGHATLYWYQQILGQGPKLLIQFQNNGVVDDSQLPKDRFSAERLKGVDSTLKIQPAKLEDSAVYLCASSSRGWLLAGETQYFGPGTRLLVL.

The rearrangement links TRBV6-5 to TRBJ2-3; 8 bases are a match to TRBD1. The junction had 5 bases not matched to a gene; V was cut back by 2 bases and J by 1 base. The CDR3 extends over 16 amino acids. CDR1 is MNHEY and CDR2 is SVGAGI in the germline V gene. CDR3 bases: TGTGCCAGCAGTTACCGACAGGGGTGGCGCACAGATACGCAGTATTTT. As protein: CASSYRQGWRTDTQYF.

The rearrangement uses TRBV6-6 and TRBJ1-1; D remains ambiguous. V was clipped by 1 base and J by 2 bases, with 11 bases between them. CDR1 and CDR2 (germline): MNHNY, SVGAGI (reference sequence). This CDR3 has 15 amino acids. The CDR3 DNA is TGTGCCAGCAGTTACTTGGGCAGTACTAACACTGAAGCTTTCTTT. It translates to CASSYLGSTNTEAFF.